Detailed here is one T cell receptor (beta chain). Its antigen remains unknown. The patients, a group without prior chemotherapy, radiotherapy or other malignancies, were all node-negative on CT and PET/CT. The authors drew around 5.9 milliliters of peripheral blood at each of two time points. These data come from a study of prognosis after radiotherapy for stage I lung cancer. Study observations and caveats: Patients who developed distant metastases had lower Shannon entropy after stereotactic body radiation therapy.

The length of the CDR3 is 15 residues. The ends were cut back, 1 base at V and 4 bases at J, with 13 bases in the middle. Germline values: CDR1 SEHNR, CDR2 FQNEAQ (reference sequence). By two-round multiplex PCR, the TCR beta CDR3 was amplified from genomic DNA. First-round PCR used primers specific to each TRBV and TRBJ gene. Second-round PCR relied on universal primers. TCRdb re-derived calls from the multiplex PCR reads in MiXCR, one entry per CDR3 protein. The table shows over 45,000 distinct CDR3 sequences, with approximately 26% occurring only once. This sequence was found in a donor aged 50 or older with non-small cell lung cancer. The source was PBMCs, collected before or after stereotactic body radiation therapy (not recorded which). This sequence joins TRBV7-9 and TRBJ1-2, with D possibly TRBD1 on 6 matching bases. Here the CDR3 reads CASSLGFKDSYGYTF. In DNA form, the CDR3 reads TGTGCCAGCAGCTTAGGGTTTAAGGACAGCTATGGCTACACCTTC.